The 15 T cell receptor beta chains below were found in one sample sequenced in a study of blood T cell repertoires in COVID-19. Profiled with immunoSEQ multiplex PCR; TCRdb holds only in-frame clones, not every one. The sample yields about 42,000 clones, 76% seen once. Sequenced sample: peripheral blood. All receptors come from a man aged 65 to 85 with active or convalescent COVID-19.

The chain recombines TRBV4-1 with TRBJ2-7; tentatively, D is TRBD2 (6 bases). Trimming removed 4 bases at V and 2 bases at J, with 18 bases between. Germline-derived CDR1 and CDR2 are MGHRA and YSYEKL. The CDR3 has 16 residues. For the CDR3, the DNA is TGCGCCAGCAGCCTGGGGGGTGGGACTGGGGCCTACGAGCAGTACTTC. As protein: CASSLGGGTGAYEQYF.

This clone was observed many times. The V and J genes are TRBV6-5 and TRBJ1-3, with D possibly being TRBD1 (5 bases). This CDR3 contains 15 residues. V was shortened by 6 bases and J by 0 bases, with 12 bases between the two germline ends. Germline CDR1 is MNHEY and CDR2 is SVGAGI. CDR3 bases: TGTGCCAGCAGCGTATTCCAGGGCTCTGGAAACACCATATATTTT. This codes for CASSVFQGSGNTIYF.

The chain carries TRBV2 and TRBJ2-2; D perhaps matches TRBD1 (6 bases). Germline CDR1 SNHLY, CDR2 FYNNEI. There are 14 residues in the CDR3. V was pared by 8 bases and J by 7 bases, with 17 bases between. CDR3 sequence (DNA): TGTGCCAGCGGGCGGACAGAAGGTTTCGGGGAGCTGTTTTTT. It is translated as CASGRTEGFGELFF.

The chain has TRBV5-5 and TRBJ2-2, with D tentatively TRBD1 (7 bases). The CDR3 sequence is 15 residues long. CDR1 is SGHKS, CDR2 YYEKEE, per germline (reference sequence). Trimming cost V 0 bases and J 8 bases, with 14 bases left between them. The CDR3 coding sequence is TGTGCCAGCAGCTTGGCGGAGGGGGCACGAGGGGAGCTGTTTTTT. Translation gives CASSLAEGARGELFF.

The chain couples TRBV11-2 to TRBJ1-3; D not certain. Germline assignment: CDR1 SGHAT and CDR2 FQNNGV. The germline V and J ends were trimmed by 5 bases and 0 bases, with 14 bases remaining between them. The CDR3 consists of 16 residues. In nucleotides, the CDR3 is TGTGCCAGCAGCCAAGATAACGGTGGCTCTGGAAACACCATATATTTT. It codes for CASSQDNGGSGNTIYF.

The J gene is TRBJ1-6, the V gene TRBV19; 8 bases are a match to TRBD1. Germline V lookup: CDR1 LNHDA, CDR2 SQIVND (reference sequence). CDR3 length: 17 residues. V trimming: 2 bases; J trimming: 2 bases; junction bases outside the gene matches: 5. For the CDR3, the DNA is TGTGCCAGTAGTATAACTCCGGGACAGGCCTATAATTCACCCCTCCACTTT. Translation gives CASSITPGQAYNSPLHF.

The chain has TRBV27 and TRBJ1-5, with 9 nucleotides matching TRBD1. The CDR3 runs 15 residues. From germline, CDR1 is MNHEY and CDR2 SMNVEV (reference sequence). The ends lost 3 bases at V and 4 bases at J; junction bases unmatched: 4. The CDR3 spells CASSFLGQGNQPQHF. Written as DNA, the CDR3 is TGTGCCAGCAGTTTTTTGGGACAGGGAAATCAGCCCCAGCATTTT.

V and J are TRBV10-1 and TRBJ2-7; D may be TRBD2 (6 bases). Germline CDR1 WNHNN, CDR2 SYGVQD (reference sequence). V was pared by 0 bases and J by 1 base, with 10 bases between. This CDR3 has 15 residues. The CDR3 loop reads CASSESMAGSYEQYF. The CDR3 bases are TGCGCCAGCAGTGAGTCGATGGCGGGGTCCTACGAGCAGTACTTC.

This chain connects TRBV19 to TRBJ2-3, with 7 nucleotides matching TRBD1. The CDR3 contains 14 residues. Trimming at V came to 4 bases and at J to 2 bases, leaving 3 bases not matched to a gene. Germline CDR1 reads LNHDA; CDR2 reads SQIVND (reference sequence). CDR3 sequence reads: CASSSGTVTDTQYF. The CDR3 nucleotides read TGTGCCAGTAGTAGTGGGACAGTCACAGATACGCAGTATTTT. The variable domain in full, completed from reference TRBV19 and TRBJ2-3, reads DGGITQSPKYLFRKEGQNVTLSCEQNLNHDAMYWYRQDPGQGLRLIYYSQIVNDFQKGDIAEGYSVSREKKESFPLTVTSAQKNPTAFYLCASSSGTVTDTQYFGPGTRLTVL.

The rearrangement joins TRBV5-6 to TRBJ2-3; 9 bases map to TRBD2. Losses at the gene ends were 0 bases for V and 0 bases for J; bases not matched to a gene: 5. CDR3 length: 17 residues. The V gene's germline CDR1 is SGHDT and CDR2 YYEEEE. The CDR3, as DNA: TGTGCCAGCAGCTTGGAGCTAGCGGGGCCGAGCACAGATACGCAGTATTTT. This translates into CASSLELAGPSTDTQYF. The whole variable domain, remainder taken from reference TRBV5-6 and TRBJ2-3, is DAGVTQSPTHLIKTRGQQVTLRCSPKSGHDTVSWYQQALGQGPQFIFQYYEEEERQRGNFPDRFSGHQFPNYSSELNVNALLLGDSALYLCASSLELAGPSTDTQYFGPGTRLTVL.

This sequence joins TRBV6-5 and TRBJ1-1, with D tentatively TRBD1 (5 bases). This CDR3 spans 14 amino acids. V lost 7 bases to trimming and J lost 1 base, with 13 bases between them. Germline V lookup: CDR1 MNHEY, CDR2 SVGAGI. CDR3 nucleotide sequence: TGTGCCAGCACCAGGGCGGGACCGAACACTGAAGCTTTCTTT. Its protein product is CASTRAGPNTEAFF.

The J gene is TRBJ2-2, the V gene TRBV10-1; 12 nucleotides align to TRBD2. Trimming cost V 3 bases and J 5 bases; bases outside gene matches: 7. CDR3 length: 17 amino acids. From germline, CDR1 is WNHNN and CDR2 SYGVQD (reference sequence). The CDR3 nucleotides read TGCGCCAGCAGTGACCTAGCGGGGGGGCCGAGTACCGGGGAGCTGTTTTTT. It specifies CASSDLAGGPSTGELFF.

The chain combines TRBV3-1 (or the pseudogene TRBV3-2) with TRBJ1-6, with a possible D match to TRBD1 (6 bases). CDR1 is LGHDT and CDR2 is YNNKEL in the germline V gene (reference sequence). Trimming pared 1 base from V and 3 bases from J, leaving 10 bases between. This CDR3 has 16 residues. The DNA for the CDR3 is TGTGCCAGCAGCCAAGCACAGGGTTACTATAATTCACCCCTCCACTTT. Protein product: CASSQAQGYYNSPLHF.

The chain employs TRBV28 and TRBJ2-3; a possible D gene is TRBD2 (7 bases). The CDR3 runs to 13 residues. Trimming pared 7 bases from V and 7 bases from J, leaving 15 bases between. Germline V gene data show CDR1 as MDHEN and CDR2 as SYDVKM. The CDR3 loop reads CASIDGGRNTQYF. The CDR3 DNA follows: TGTGCCAGCATCGACGGGGGGCGTAATACGCAGTATTTT.

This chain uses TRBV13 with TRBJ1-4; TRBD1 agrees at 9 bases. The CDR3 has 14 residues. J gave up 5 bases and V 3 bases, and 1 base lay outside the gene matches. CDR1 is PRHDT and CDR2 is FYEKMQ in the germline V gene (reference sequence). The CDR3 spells CASSFGTGNEKLFF. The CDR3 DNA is TGTGCCAGCAGCTTCGGGACAGGGAATGAAAAACTGTTTTTT.